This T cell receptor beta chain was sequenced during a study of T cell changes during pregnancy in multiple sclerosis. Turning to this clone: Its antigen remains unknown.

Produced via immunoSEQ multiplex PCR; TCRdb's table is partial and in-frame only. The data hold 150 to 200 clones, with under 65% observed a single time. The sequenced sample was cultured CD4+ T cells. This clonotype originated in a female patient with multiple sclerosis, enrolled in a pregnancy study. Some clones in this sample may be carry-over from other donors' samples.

DNA for the CDR3: TGTGCCAGCAGCTTAGACGGGCCGCGAGGAGAGACCCAGTACTTC. Translated, it gives CASSLDGPRGETQYF. The V and J genes are TRBV7-7 and TRBJ2-5; D not certain. Trimming removed 1 base at V and 4 bases at J, with 13 bases between. There are 15 residues in the CDR3. Germline V gene lookup returns CDR1 SSHAT and CDR2 FNYEAQ (reference sequence).